This TCR beta chain was documented in a study of CD8 T cells in ankylosing spondylitis. On this clonotype: Antigen unknown.

Study results and caveats: Prior literature has documented some motif variants in synovial fluid and blood from reactive arthritis. Matched ankylosing spondylitis synovial fluid reportedly showed significant enrichment of disease-linked clones. What appeared characteristic of ankylosing spondylitis blood was a TCR beta motif of under 10 highly homologous variants. Disease-associated clones were CD8+ and fairly uncommon in peripheral blood.

Making the TCR beta libraries involved quantitative 5'-RACE with molecular barcodes. One entry per CDR3 protein results from TCRdb running MiXCR on the 5' RACE reads. This table has just under 550,000 distinct CDR3 sequences, 10% to 15% appearing once. Germline CDR1 ENHRY, CDR2 SYGVKD. J was trimmed by 4 bases and V by 3 bases; bases with no gene match: 5. The CDR3 has 14 amino acids. The sample comprised blood, either unsorted or a sorted T cell fraction (not recorded which). The J gene is TRBJ2-5, the V gene TRBV10-3; 7 nucleotides line up with TRBD2. This clonotype was sampled from a male donor with ankylosing spondylitis. CDR3 sequence: CAISDWGGVETQYF. The CDR3 DNA reads TGTGCCATCAGTGATTGGGGGGGGGTAGAGACCCAGTACTTC.